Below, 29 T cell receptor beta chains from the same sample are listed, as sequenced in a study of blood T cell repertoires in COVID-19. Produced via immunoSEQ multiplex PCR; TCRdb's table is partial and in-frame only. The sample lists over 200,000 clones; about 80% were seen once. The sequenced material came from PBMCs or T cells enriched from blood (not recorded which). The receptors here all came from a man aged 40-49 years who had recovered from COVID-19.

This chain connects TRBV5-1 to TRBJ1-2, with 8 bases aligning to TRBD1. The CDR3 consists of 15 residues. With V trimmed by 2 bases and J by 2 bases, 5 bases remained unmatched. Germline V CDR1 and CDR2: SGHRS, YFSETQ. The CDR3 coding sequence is TGCGCCAGCAGCTTTCGGACAGGGTCGAACTATGGCTACACCTTC. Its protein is CASSFRTGSNYGYTF.

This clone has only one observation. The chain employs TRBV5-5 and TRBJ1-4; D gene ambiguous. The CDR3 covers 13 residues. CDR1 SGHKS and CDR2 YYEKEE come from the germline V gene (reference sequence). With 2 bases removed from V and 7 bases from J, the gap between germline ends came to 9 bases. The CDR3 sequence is CASSFVTSEKLFF. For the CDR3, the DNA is TGTGCCAGCAGCTTCGTTACCAGTGAAAAACTGTTTTTT.

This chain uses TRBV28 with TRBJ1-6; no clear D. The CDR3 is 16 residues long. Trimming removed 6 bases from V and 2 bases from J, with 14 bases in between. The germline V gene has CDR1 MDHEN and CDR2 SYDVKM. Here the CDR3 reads CASRVLGVAYNSPLHF. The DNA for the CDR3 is TGTGCCAGCAGGGTCCTAGGCGTCGCCTATAATTCACCCCTCCACTTT.

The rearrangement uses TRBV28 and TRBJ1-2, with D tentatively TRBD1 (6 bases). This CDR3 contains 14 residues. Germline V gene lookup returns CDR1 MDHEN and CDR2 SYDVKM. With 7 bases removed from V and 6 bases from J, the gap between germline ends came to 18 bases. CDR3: CASNQQGRGDGYTF. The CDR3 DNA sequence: TGTGCCAGCAACCAACAGGGAAGAGGGGATGGCTACACCTTC.

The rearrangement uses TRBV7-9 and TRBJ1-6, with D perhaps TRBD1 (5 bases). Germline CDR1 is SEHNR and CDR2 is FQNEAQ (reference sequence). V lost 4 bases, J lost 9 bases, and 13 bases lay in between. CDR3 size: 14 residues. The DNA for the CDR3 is TGTGCCAGCAGCTCGCCCCTCCAGGGTTCACCCCTCCACTTT. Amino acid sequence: CASSSPLQGSPLHF.

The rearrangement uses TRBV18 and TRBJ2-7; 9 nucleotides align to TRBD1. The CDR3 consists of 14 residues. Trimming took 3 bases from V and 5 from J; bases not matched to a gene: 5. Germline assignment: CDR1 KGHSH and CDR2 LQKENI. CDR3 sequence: CASSPGTGSHEQYF. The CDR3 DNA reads TGTGCCAGCTCACCCGGGACAGGGAGCCACGAGCAGTACTTC. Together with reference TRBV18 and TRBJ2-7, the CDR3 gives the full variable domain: NAGVMQNPRHLVRRRGQEARLRCSPMKGHSHVYWYRQLPEEGLKFMVYLQKENIIDESGMPKERFSAEFPKEGPSILRIQQVVRGDSAAYFCASSPGTGSHEQYFGPGTRLTVT.

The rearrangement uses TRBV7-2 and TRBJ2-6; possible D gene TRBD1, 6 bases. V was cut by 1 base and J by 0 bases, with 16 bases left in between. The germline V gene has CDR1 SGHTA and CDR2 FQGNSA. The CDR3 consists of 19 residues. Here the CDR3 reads CASSLVFWTVSSGANVLTF. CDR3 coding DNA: TGTGCCAGCAGCTTAGTATTCTGGACAGTTAGCTCTGGGGCCAACGTCCTGACTTTC. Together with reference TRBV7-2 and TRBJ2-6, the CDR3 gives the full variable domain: GAGVSQSPSNKVTEKGKDVELRCDPISGHTALYWYRQSLGQGLEFLIYFQGNSAPDKSGLPSDRFSAERTGGSVSTLTIQRTQQEDSAVYLCASSLVFWTVSSGANVLTFGAGSRLTVL.

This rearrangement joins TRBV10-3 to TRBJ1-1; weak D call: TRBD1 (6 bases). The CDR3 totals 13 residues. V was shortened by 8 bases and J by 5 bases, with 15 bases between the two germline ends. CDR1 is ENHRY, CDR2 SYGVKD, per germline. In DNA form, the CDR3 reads TGTGCCATCGGTCTGGGGGCCGGAACTGAAGCTTTCTTT. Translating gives CAIGLGAGTEAFF.

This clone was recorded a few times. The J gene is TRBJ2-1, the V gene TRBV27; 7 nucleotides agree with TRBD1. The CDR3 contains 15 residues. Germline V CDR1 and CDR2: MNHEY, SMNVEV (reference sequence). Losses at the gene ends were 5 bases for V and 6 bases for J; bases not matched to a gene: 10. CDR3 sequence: CASSLVQGFGNEQFF. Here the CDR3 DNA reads TGTGCCAGCAGTCTCGTACAGGGGTTTGGCAATGAGCAGTTCTTC.

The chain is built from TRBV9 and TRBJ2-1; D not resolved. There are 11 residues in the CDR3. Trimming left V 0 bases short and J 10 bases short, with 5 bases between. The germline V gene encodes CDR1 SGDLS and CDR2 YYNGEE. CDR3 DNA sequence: TGTGCCAGCAGCGTAGCGAGGGAGCAGTTCTTC. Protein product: CASSVAREQFF.

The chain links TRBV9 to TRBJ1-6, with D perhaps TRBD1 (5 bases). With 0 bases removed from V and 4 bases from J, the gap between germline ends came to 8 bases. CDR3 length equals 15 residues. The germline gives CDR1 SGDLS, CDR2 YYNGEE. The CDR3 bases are TGTGCCAGCAGCGTAGACGGGACTTATAATTCACCCCTCCACTTT. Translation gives CASSVDGTYNSPLHF.

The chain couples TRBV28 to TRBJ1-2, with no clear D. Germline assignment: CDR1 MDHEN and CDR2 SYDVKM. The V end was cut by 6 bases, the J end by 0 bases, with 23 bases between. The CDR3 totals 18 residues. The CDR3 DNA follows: TGTGCCAGCAGAACAACTGCGAGGAAGGCCCCGACTAACTATGGCTACACCTTC. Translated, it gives CASRTTARKAPTNYGYTF.

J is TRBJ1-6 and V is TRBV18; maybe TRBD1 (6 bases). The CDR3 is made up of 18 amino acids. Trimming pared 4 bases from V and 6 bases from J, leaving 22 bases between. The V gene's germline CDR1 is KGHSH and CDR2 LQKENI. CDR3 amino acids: CASSLTNREILANSPLHF. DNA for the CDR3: TGTGCCAGCTCACTAACGAACAGGGAAATTCTTGCTAATTCACCCCTCCACTTT.

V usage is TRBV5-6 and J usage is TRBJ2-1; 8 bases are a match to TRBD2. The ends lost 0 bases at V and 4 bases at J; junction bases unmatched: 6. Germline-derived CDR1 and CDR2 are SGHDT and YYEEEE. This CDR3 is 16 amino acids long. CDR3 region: CASSLVLTGGYNEQFF. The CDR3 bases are TGTGCCAGCAGCTTGGTACTAACGGGGGGGTACAATGAGCAGTTCTTC. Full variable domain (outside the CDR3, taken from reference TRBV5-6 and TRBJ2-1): DAGVTQSPTHLIKTRGQQVTLRCSPKSGHDTVSWYQQALGQGPQFIFQYYEEEERQRGNFPDRFSGHQFPNYSSELNVNALLLGDSALYLCASSLVLTGGYNEQFFGPGTRLTVL.

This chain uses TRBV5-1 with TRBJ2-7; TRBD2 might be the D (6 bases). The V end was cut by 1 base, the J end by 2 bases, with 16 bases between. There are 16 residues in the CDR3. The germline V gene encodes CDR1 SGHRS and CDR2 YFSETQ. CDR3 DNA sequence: TGCGCCAGCAGCTTGCCGGGCGGAGGGACGCCCTACGAGCAGTACTTC. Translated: CASSLPGGGTPYEQYF.

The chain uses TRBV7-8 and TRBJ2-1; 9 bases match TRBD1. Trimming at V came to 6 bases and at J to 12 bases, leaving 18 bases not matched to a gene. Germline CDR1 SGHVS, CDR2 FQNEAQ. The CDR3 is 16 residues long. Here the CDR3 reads CASRETGTGRVYGQFF. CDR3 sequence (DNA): TGTGCCAGCAGAGAAACCGGGACAGGGAGGGTCTACGGGCAGTTCTTC.

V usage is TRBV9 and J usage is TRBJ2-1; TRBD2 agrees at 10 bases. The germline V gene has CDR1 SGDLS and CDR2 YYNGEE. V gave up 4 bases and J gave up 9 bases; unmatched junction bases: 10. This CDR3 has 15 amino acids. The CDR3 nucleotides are TGTGCCAGCAGCTTACTAGGGACTAGCGTGGGTGAGCAGTTCTTC. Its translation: CASSLLGTSVGEQFF.

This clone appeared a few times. The CDR3 reads CASSYSLAGLTYEQYF. CDR3 coding DNA: TGTGCCAGCAGTTACTCGTTAGCGGGGCTGACCTACGAGCAGTACTTC. V usage is TRBV6-5 and J usage is TRBJ2-7; 8 bases line up with TRBD2. The CDR3 is made up of 16 amino acids. V shed 0 bases, J shed 2 bases, and the junction held 6 bases outside the gene matches. Germline loops: CDR1 MNHEY, CDR2 SVGAGI.

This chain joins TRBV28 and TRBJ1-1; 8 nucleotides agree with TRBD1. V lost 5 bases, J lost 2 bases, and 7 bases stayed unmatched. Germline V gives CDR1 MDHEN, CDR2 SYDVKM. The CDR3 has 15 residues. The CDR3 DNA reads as TGTGCCAGCAGTCCTAAACAGGGGGTAAACACTGAAGCTTTCTTT. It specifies CASSPKQGVNTEAFF. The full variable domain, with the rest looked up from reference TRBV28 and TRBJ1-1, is DVKVTQSSRYLVKRTGEKVFLECVQDMDHENMFWYRQDPGLGLRLIYFSYDVKMKEKGDIPEGYSVSREKKERFSLILESASTNQTSMYLCASSPKQGVNTEAFFGQGTRLTVV.

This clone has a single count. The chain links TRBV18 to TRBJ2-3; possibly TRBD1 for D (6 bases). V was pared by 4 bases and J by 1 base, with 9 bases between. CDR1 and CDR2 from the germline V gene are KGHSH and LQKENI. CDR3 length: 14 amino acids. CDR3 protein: CASSRGQGTDTQYF. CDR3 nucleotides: TGTGCCAGCTCACGGGGGCAGGGCACAGATACGCAGTATTTT.

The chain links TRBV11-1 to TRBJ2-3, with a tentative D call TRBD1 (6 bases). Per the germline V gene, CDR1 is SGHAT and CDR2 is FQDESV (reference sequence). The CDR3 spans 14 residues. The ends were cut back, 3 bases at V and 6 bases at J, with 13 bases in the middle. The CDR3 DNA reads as TGTGCCAGCAGCTTTTTTACAGGGACGGATACGCAGTATTTT. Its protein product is CASSFFTGTDTQYF.

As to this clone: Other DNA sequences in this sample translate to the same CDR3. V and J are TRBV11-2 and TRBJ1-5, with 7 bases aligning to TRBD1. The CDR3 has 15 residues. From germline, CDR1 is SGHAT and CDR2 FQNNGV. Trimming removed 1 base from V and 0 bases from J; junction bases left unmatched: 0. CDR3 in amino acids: CASSLGQGSNQPQHF. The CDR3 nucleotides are TGTGCCAGCAGCTTAGGACAGGGTAGCAATCAGCCCCAGCATTTT.

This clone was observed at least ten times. The CDR3 region has the DNA TGTGCCAGCAGTTTGTTCCAGGCCGGCGACACTGAAGCTTTCTTT. This sequence encodes CASSLFQAGDTEAFF. V is TRBV28 and J is TRBJ1-1; D is undetermined. CDR3 size: 15 residues. Germline V gene sequence: CDR1 MDHEN, CDR2 SYDVKM. The V end was cut by 3 bases, the J end by 3 bases, with 14 bases between.

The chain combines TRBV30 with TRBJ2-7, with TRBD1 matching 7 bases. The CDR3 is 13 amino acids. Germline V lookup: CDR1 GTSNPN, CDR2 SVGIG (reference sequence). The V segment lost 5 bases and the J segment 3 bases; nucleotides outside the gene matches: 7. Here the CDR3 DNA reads TGTGCCTGGTGTAGACAGGGAGTCTACGAGCAGTACTTC. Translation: CAWCRQGVYEQYF.

The CDR3 region is CASSRQFGSYNEQFF. The DNA for the CDR3 is TGTGCCAGCAGCAGACAGTTCGGCTCCTACAATGAGCAGTTCTTC. J is TRBJ2-1 and V is TRBV5-4; tentative D call: TRBD1 (5 bases). CDR3 length: 15 residues. Germline V CDR1 and CDR2: SGHNT, YYREEE (reference sequence). V shed 4 bases and J shed 0 bases, with 11 bases lying between them. Complete variable domain (other parts from reference TRBV5-4 and TRBJ2-1): ETGVTQSPTHLIKTRGQQVTLRCSSQSGHNTVSWYQQALGQGPQFIFQYYREEENGRGNFPPRFSGLQFPNYSSELNVNALELDDSALYLCASSRQFGSYNEQFFGPGTRLTVL.

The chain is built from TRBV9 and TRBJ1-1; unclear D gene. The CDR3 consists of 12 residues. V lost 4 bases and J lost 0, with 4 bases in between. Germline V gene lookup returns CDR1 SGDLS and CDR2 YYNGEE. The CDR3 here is CASSPVNTEAFF. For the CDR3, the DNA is TGTGCCAGCAGCCCAGTGAACACTGAAGCTTTCTTT.

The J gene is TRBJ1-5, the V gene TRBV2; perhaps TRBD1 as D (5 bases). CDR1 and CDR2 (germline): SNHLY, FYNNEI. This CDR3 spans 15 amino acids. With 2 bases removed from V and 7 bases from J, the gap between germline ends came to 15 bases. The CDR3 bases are TGTGCCAGCAGTGAAAGGTGGGGCGGGGGACAGCCCCAGCATTTT. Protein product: CASSERWGGGQPQHF.

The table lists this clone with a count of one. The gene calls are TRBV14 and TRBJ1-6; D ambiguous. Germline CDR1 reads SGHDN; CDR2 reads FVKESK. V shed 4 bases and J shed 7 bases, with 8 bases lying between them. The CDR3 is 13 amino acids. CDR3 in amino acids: CASSPSGNSPLHF. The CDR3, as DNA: TGTGCCAGCAGCCCCTCGGGAAATTCACCCCTCCACTTT.

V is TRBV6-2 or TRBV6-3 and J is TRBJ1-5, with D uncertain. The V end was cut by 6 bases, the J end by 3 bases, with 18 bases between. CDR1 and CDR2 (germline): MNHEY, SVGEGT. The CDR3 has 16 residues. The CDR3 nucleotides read TGTGCCAGCAGCCCTTACCGCGGATTGCACAATCAGCCCCAGCATTTT. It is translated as CASSPYRGLHNQPQHF.